The 8 T cell receptor beta chains given below trace back to one sample, sequenced in a study of blood T cell repertoires in COVID-19. The method was immunoSEQ multiplex PCR; TCRdb's version includes in-frame clones alone and lacks a portion of them. This sample has 350,000 to 400,000 clones, with roughly 87% found just once. The specimen was PBMCs or T cells enriched from blood (not recorded which). These receptors were obtained from a woman between 25 and 40 years old who had recovered from COVID-19.

The rearrangement links TRBV19 to TRBJ1-1; D may be TRBD1 (6 bases). Germline CDR1 and CDR2: LNHDA and SQIVND (reference sequence). Trimming cost V 0 bases and J 0 bases, with 8 bases left between them. This CDR3 spans 15 amino acids. The CDR3 DNA follows: TGTGCCAGTAGTATAGATCAGGGGATGAACACTGAAGCTTTCTTT. Translated, it gives CASSIDQGMNTEAFF.

The chain has TRBV2 and TRBJ1-4, with 8 nucleotides matching TRBD1. Looked up from germline, CDR1 is SNHLY and CDR2 is FYNNEI. With 5 bases clipped from V and 4 bases from J, the junction kept 6 bases outside the gene matches. The CDR3 length is 15 residues. The CDR3 loop is CASSQQGVGNEKLFF. CDR3 in DNA: TGTGCCAGCAGTCAACAGGGGGTCGGTAATGAAAAACTGTTTTTT.

The chain combines TRBV5-1 with TRBJ1-6; maybe TRBD1 (6 bases). The germline V gene encodes CDR1 SGHRS and CDR2 YFSETQ. This CDR3 comprises 14 residues. V dropped 6 bases and J dropped 5 bases, with 12 bases sitting between them. CDR3 bases: TGCGCCAGCACCCCGGGACACAATAATTCACCCCTCCACTTT. Its translation is CASTPGHNNSPLHF.

About this clone: Different DNA sequences within this sample yield the same CDR3. The genes are TRBV18 and TRBJ2-7, with D perhaps TRBD2 (6 bases). Germline values: CDR1 KGHSH, CDR2 LQKENI. The germline V and J ends were trimmed by 4 bases and 1 base, with 11 bases remaining between them. The CDR3 length is 14 residues. For the CDR3, the DNA is TGTGCCAGCTCACGGTCAGGGACTTCCTACGAGCAGTACTTC. Its protein is CASSRSGTSYEQYF.

A remark on this clone: The identical CDR3 is also encoded by other nucleotide sequences in the sample. V and J are TRBV11-2 and TRBJ2-1; 9 positions match TRBD2. The CDR3 length is 13 residues. The V gene's germline CDR1 is SGHAT and CDR2 FQNNGV. The J segment lost 10 bases and the V segment lost 1 base, leaving 2 bases of the junction unmatched. As DNA, the CDR3 is TGTGCCAGCAGCTTAGCTCTAGCGGGGGAGCAGTTCTTC. Its translation: CASSLALAGEQFF.

The V and J genes are TRBV4-1 and TRBJ2-7; possible D gene TRBD1, 5 bases. Trimming pared 1 base from V and 0 bases from J, leaving 10 bases between. CDR3 size: 15 residues. CDR1 MGHRA and CDR2 YSYEKL come from the germline V gene. Here the CDR3 DNA reads TGCGCCAGCAGCCAAGTATTTCAGGGCTCCTACGAGCAGTACTTC. Its translation: CASSQVFQGSYEQYF.

The chain links TRBV19 to TRBJ2-7; D unresolved. Trimming took 5 bases from V and 5 from J, leaving 13 bases between them. This CDR3 region has 13 residues. Germline V gene data show CDR1 as LNHDA and CDR2 as SQIVND (reference sequence). The CDR3 here is CASSPIPGNEQYF. The CDR3 nucleotides are TGTGCCAGTAGTCCCATTCCGGGTAACGAGCAGTACTTC.

This clone was seen once. This chain uses TRBV2 with TRBJ2-3, with D possibly TRBD1 on 6 matching bases. Trimming left V 4 bases short and J 0 bases short, with 11 bases between. There are 15 residues in the CDR3. CDR1 is SNHLY, CDR2 FYNNEI, per germline. In DNA, the CDR3 is TGTGCCAGCAGTGCCGACAGGACTAGCACAGATACGCAGTATTTT. Translating it yields CASSADRTSTDTQYF.